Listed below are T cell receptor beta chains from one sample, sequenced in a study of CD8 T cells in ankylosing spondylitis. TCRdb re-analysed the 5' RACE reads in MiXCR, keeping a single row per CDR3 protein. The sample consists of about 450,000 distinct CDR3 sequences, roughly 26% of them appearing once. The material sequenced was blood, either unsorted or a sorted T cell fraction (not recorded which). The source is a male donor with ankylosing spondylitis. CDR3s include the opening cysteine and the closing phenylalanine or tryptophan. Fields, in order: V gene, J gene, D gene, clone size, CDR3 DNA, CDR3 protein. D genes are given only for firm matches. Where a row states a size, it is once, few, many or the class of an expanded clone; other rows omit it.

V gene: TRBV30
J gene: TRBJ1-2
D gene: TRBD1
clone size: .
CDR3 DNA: TGTGCCTGGAGTGTACGACAGGGGAAGAAGAACTATGGCTACACCTTC
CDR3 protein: CAWSVRQGKKNYGYTF

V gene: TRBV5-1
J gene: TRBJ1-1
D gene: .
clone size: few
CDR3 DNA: TGCGCCAGCAGCTCTATTGGGGATGAAGCTTTCTTT
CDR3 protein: CASSSIGDEAFF

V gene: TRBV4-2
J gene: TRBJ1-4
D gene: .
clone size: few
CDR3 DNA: TGTGCCAGCAGCCAAGATTTACGGTGGACTAATGAAAAACTGTTTTTT
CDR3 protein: CASSQDLRWTNEKLFF

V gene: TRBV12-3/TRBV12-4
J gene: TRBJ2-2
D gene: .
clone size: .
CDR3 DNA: TGTGCCAGCAGCATGGGGACTAACACCGGGGAGCTGTTTTTT
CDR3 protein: CASSMGTNTGELFF

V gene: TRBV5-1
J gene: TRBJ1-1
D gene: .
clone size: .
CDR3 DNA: TGCGCCAGCAGCCTAGGTTGGATTCAGGACACTGAAGCTTTCTTT
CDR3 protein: CASSLGWIQDTEAFF

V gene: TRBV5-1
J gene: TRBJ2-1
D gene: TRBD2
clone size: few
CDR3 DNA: TGCGCCAGCAGCTTGGAGCAGCGGTCAGCGGGGGGTGAGCAGTTCTTC
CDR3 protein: CASSLEQRSAGGEQFF

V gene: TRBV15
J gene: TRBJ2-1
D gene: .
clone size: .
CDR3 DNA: TGTGCCACCAGACCAAGCGTCATTGACTCCTACAATGAGCAGTTCTTC
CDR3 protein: CATRPSVIDSYNEQFF

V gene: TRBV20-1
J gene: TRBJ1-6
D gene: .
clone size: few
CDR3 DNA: TGCAGTGCTAGGCAGGGGACCAATAATTCACCCCTCCACTTT
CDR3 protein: CSARQGTNNSPLHF

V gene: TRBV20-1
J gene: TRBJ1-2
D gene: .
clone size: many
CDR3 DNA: TGCAGTGCCGCAGGGGATCTTGGCTACACCTTC
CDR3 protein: CSAAGDLGYTF

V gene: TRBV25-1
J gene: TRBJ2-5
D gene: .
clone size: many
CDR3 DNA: TGTGCCAGCAGTGTGGGTTGGGAGACCCAGTACTTC
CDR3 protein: CASSVGWETQYF

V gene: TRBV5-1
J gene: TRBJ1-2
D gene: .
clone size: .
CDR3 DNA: TGCGCCAGCAGTGGGCAGGACTATGGCTACACCTTC
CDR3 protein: CASSGQDYGYTF

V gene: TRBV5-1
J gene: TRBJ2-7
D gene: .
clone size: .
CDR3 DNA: TGCGCCAGCAGCCCCTCTCAGCGCCACGAGCAGCACTTC
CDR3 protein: CASSPSQRHEQHF

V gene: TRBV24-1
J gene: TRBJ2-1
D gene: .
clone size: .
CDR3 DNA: TGTGCCACCAGCACTCGATGGGGGTCCTCCTACAATGAGCAGTTCTTC
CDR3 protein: CATSTRWGSSYNEQFF

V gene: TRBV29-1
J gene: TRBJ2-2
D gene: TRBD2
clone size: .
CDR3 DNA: TGCAGCGCGAGGACAGAGGGACTAGCGGGAGGCCGCACCGGGGAGCTGTTTTTT
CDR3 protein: CSARTEGLAGGRTGELFF

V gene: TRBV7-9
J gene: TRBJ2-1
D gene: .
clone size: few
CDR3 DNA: TGTGCCAGCAGCCTGACGTCCTGGATGACAGGTGGTGAGCAGTTCTTC
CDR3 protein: CASSLTSWMTGGEQFF

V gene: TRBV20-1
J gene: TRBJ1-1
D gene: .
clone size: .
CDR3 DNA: TGCAGTGCTAGAGATCTAACGGGGAACACTGAAGCTTTCTTT
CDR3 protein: CSARDLTGNTEAFF

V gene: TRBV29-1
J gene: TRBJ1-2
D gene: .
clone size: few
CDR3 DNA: TGCAGCGCGAAAGGGGAAGGAGGCTACACCTTC
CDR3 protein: CSAKGEGGYTF

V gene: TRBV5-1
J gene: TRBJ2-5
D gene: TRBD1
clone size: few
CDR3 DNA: TGCGCCAGCAGCTCCCGGACAGGGGGCGGCCAAGAGACCCAGTACTTC
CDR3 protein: CASSSRTGGGQETQYF

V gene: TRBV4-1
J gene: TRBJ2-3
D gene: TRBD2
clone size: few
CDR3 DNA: TGCGCCAGCAGCCAAGATCGAGCAGCGGGAGGCCCAGGCGCAGATACGCAGTATTTT
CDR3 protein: CASSQDRAAGGPGADTQYF

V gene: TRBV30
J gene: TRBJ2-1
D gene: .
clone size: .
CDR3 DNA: TGTGCCTGGAGTGTACCAGCGAGGAGGGATGAGCAGTTCTTC
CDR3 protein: CAWSVPARRDEQFF

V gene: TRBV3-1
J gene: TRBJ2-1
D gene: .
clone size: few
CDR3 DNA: TGTGCCAGCAGCCGAAGGGACAACTACAATGAGCAGTTCTTC
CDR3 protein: CASSRRDNYNEQFF

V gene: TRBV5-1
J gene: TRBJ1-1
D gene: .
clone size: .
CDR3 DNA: TGCGCCAGCAGCTCACAGCCGGATGGCACTGAAGCTTTCTTT
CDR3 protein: CASSSQPDGTEAFF

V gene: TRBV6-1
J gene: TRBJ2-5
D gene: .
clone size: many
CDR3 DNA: TGTGCCAGCAGTGAATACAGGGTGGCGGAGACCCAGTACTTC
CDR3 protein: CASSEYRVAETQYF

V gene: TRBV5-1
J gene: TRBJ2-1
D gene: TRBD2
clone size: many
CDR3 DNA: TGCGCCAGCAGCTTGGTTACTAGCGGCACCTACAATGAGCAGTTCTTC
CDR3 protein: CASSLVTSGTYNEQFF

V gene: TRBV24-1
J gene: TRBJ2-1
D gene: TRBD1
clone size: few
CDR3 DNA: TGTGCCACCAGTGATCCCGGGACAGGGGGTATCAATGAGCAGTTCTTC
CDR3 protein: CATSDPGTGGINEQFF

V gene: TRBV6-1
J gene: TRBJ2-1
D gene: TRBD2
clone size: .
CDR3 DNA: TGTGCCAGCGGCAGGACTAGCGGGAGGTATGAGCAGTTCTTC
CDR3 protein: CASGRTSGRYEQFF

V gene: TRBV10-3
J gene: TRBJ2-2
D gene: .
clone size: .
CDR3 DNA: TGTGCCATCAGTGTAGCCCCTATCCTCACAAACCAATACACCGGGGAGCTGTTTTTT
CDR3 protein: CAISVAPILTNQYTGELFF

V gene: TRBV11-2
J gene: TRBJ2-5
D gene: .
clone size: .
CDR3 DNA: TGTGCCAGCAGCTTAGCCCCGGTGGGGCGCCAAGAGACCCAGTACTTC
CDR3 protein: CASSLAPVGRQETQYF

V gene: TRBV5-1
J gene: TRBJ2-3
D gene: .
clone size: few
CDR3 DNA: TGCGCCAGCAGCTTATTAGCGGAGACAGATACGCAGTATTTT
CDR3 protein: CASSLLAETDTQYF

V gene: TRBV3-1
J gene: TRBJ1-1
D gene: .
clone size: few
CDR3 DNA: TGTGCCAGCAGCCTCAACTTGCCAGGGGCGAACACTGAAGCTTTCTTT
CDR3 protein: CASSLNLPGANTEAFF

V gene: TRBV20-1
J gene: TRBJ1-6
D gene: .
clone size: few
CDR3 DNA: TGCAGTGCTAGAATCGATACAGATTCACCCCTCCACTTT
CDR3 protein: CSARIDTDSPLHF

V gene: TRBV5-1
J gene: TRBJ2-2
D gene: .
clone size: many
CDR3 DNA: TGCGCCAGCAGCTTGTCAACGAACACCGGGGAGCTGTTTTTT
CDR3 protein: CASSLSTNTGELFF

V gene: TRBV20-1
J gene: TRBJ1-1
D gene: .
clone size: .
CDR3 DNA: TGCAGTGCTAGAGGGGGCCTTTTGGCGGGGAACACTGAAGCTTTCTTT
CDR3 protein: CSARGGLLAGNTEAFF

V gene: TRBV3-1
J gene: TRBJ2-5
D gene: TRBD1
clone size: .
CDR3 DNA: TGTGCCAGCAGCGGGACAGCTAGCCAAGAGACCCAGTACTTC
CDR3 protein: CASSGTASQETQYF

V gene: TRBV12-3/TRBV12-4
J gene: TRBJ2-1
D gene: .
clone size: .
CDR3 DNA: TGTGCCAGCAGTTCAATCGACAGGTATGACAATGAGCAGTTCTTC
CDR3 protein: CASSSIDRYDNEQFF

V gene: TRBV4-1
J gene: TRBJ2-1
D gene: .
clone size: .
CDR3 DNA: TGCGCCAGCAGCCAAACTCCGGTAAGCTCCTACAATGAGCAGTTCTTC
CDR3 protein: CASSQTPVSSYNEQFF

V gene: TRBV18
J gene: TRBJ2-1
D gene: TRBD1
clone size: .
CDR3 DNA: TGTGCCAGCTCACCAGGACAGGGGGGTGAGCAGTTCTTC
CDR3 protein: CASSPGQGGEQFF

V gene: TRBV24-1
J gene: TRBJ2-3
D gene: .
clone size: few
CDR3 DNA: TGTGCCACCAGTGACTCTGGAGGGGCCACCACAGATACGCAGTATTTT
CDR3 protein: CATSDSGGATTDTQYF

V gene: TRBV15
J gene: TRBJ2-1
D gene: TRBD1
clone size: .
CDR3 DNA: TGTGCCACCAGCAGAAGACAGGGGTCGGGCGCCCTACTCGTGGATGAGCAGTTCTTC
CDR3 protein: CATSRRQGSGALLVDEQFF

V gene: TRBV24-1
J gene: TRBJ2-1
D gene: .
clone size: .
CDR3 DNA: TGTGCCACCAGTGATTGGCGGGATGAGGGCAATGAGCAGTTCTTC
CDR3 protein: CATSDWRDEGNEQFF

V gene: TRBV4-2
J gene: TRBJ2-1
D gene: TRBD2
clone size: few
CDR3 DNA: TGTGCCAGCAGCCAAGATGGACTAGCGGGAGTCTATGAGCAGTTCTTC
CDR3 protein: CASSQDGLAGVYEQFF